This T cell receptor beta chain was obtained from a study of post-analysis software for immune sequencing data. Study-wide background: Multiple sclerosis in the patients followed relapsing-remitting, secondary progressive and progressive-relapsing courses.

As concerns this clonotype: Its target is not known.

In germline, CDR1 is PRHDT, CDR2 FYEKMQ (reference sequence). The CDR3 spans 14 residues. Trimming cost V 3 bases and J 0 bases, with 9 bases left between them. Built from TCR beta cDNA, the libraries had unique molecular identifiers in them. In TCRdb, the PCR reads were re-called with MiXCR into one record per CDR3 protein. In the table there are roughly 600,000 distinct CDR3 sequences, roughly 45% of which are singletons. The study's findings and limits: There was significantly lower normalized Chao1 diversity in multiple sclerosis patients than in controls. Compared with controls, patients had more of 4 or 5 TRBV segments, including TRBV5-6, TRBV5-1 and TRBV20-1.

The sequence came from a girl aged 5-17 years with multiple sclerosis. The chain links TRBV13 to TRBJ2-7; D call uncertain. Sequenced input: blood. In DNA, the CDR3 is TGTGCCAGCAGCTTTAACCCTAGCTCCTACGAGCAGTACTTC. Translation: CASSFNPSSYEQYF.